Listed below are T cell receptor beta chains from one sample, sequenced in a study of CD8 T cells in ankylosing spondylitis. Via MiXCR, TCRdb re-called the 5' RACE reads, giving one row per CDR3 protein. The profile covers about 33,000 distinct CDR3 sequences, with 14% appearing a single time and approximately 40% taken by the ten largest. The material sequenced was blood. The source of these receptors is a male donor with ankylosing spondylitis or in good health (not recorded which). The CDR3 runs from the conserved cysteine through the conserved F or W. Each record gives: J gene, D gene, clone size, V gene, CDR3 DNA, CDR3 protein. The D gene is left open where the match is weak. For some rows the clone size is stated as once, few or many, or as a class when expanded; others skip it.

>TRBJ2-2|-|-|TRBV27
TGTGCCAGCAGTTTCATCACCGGGACTGGGAGTTTCGCGAACACCGGGGAGCTGTTTTTT
CASSFITGTGSFANTGELFF
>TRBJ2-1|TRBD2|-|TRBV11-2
TGTGCCAGCAGCTTATCACTAGCGGGGAATGAGCAGTTCTTC
CASSLSLAGNEQFF
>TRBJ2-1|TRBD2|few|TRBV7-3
TGTGCCAGCAGCTTGACTAGCGGGAGGGCCTACAATGAGCAGTTCTTC
CASSLTSGRAYNEQFF
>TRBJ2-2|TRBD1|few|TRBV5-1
TGCGCCAGCAGCGCCGGGGACAGGATATCCGGGGAGCTGTTTTTT
CASSAGDRISGELFF
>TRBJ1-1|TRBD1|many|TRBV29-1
TGCAGCGTTTCTCAGGGGGGGAGCACTGAAGCTTTCTTT
CSVSQGGSTEAFF
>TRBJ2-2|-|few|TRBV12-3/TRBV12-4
TGTGCCAGCAGTTCAAGGACGGCGGTTAACACCGGGGAGCTGTTTTTT
CASSSRTAVNTGELFF
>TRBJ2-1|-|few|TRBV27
TGTGCCAGCAGTCCGATCAACGAGCAGTTCTTC
CASSPINEQFF
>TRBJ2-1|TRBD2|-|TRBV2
TGTGCCAGCAGTGGCTCTAGCGGGAGGGAAAATGAGCAGTTCTTC
CASSGSSGRENEQFF
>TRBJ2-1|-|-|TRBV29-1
TGCAGCGTTGAAGAATTGGCCGGGACCGAGCAGTTCTTC
CSVEELAGTEQFF
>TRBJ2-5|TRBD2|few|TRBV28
TGTGCCAGCAGTTCCCCGGGAGGGCTGCGGGGGACCCAGTACTTC
CASSSPGGLRGTQYF
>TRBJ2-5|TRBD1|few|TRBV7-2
TGTGCCAGCAGCTTAAGCAGGACAGGAGCTACCCAAGAGACCCAGTACTTC
CASSLSRTGATQETQYF
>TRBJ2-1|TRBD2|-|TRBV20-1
TGCAGTGCTAGAGATCAGGGTAGCGGGAGCCATGAGCAGTTCTTC
CSARDQGSGSHEQFF
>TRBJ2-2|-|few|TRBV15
TGTGCCACCAGCAGAGGGACAGACACCGGGGAGCTGTTTTTT
CATSRGTDTGELFF
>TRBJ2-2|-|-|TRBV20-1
TGCAGTGCTAGAGAAAACTGGTCCACCGGGGAGCTGTTTTTT
CSARENWSTGELFF
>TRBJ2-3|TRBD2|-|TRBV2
TGTGCCAGCAGAAAGGAGATAGCGGGAACAGATACGCAGTATTTT
CASRKEIAGTDTQYF
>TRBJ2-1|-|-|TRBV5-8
TGTGCCAGCAGCTTGGGGGAAACCACCTACAATGAGCAGTTCTTC
CASSLGETTYNEQFF
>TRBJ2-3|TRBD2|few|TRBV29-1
TGCAGCGTTGCTTGGGGGACTAGCGGGAGGGCCAGGGCAGATACGCAGTATTTT
CSVAWGTSGRARADTQYF
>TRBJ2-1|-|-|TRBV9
TGTGCCAGCAGCGTACTACCACAGGGAAAGCGTGACAATGAGCAGTTCTTC
CASSVLPQGKRDNEQFF
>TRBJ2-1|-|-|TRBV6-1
TGTGCCAGCAGTACCCTCCCGGTGGGGGGCCTCGAGCAGTTCTTC
CASSTLPVGGLEQFF
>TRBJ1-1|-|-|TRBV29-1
TGCAGCGTTGTTGTAGGTACTGAAGCTTTCTTT
CSVVVGTEAFF